This passage covers 27 T cell receptor beta chains from one sample sequenced in a study of neoadjuvant nivolumab and ipilimumab in lung cancer. Here immunoSEQ multiplex PCR was the method, and the copy in TCRdb shows in-frame clones only, minus some. The sample lists over 45,000 clones; roughly 89% were seen once. This material consisted of blood, taken before neoadjuvant nivolumab, alone or with ipilimumab. The origin of the receptors is an adult with non-small cell lung cancer. Some clones in this sample may be carry-over from other donors' samples.

The CDR3 spells CASSPHKGGNEKLFF. The CDR3 nucleotides are TGTGCCAGCAGCCCGCATAAGGGGGGTAATGAAAAACTGTTTTTT. The chain has TRBV7-9 and TRBJ1-4; TRBD1 might be the D (6 bases). Between the trimmed V and J ends, which lost 5 bases and 4 bases, there was a span of 14 bases. This CDR3 region has 15 residues. CDR1 is SEHNR and CDR2 is FQNEAQ in the germline V gene (reference sequence).

The chain employs TRBV4-3 and TRBJ2-5, with 7 bases fitting TRBD2. The V gene end was trimmed by 4 bases and the J gene end by 4 bases; junction bases not matched to a gene: 6. The V gene's germline CDR1 is LGHNA and CDR2 YSLEER. CDR3 length: 14 amino acids. The CDR3 loop reads CASSPGRIGETQYF. The CDR3 DNA is TGCGCCAGCAGCCCCGGGAGGATAGGAGAGACCCAGTACTTC.

The chain links TRBV5-5 to TRBJ2-7, with TRBD2 matching 8 bases. From germline, CDR1 is SGHKS and CDR2 YYEKEE (reference sequence). This CDR3 has 14 residues. The ends lost 4 bases at V and 5 bases at J; junction bases unmatched: 8. The CDR3 region is CASSPRTSQDEQYF. CDR3 nucleotide sequence: TGTGCCAGCAGCCCAAGGACTAGCCAAGACGAGCAGTACTTC.

V is TRBV9 and J is TRBJ2-1; 7 nucleotides line up with TRBD2. The germline V gene has CDR1 SGDLS and CDR2 YYNGEE. CDR3 length: 15 amino acids. V lost 0 bases and J lost 6; bases outside the gene matches: 6. CDR3 nucleotides: TGTGCCAGCAGCGTAGCGGGAGGAACCCCCAATGAGCAGTTCTTC. Translated, it gives CASSVAGGTPNEQFF. The full variable domain, its missing parts supplied by reference TRBV9 and TRBJ2-1, is DSGVTQTPKHLITATGQRVTLRCSPRSGDLSVYWYQQSLDQGLQFLIQYYNGEERAKGNILERFSAQQFPDLHSELNLSSLELGDSALYFCASSVAGGTPNEQFFGPGTRLTVL.

In this sample, this clone turned up once. The rearrangement links TRBV29-1 to TRBJ1-1; no reliable D call. Per germline, CDR1 SQVTM and CDR2 ANQGSEA. The CDR3 is 9 amino acids. CDR3 in amino acids: CKTDTEAFF. In DNA, the CDR3 is TGCAAGACGGACACTGAAGCTTTCTTT.

The chain carries TRBV5-1 and TRBJ2-3, with 7 bases identical to TRBD2. CDR1 is SGHRS, CDR2 YFSETQ, per germline. V was pared by 0 bases and J by 2 bases, with 3 bases of the junction left unmatched. This CDR3 region has 15 residues. CDR3 in amino acids: CASSLVLADTDTQYF. The CDR3 DNA follows: TGCGCCAGCAGCTTGGTCCTAGCGGACACAGATACGCAGTATTTT. Complete variable domain (other parts from reference TRBV5-1 and TRBJ2-3): KAGVTQTPRYLIKTRGQQVTLSCSPISGHRSVSWYQQTPGQGLQFLFEYFSETQRNKGNFPGRFSGRQFSNSRSEMNVSTLELGDSALYLCASSLVLADTDTQYFGPGTRLTVL.

The J gene is TRBJ1-5, the V gene TRBV5-1, with D perhaps matching TRBD1 (6 bases). The CDR3 is 16 residues long. The germline V gene encodes CDR1 SGHRS and CDR2 YFSETQ. With 4 bases removed from V and 2 bases from J, the gap between germline ends came to 16 bases. The CDR3 nucleotides read TGCGCCAGCAGCGCAGGGGCGCTGGGAGGCAATCAGCCCCAGCATTTT. Protein product: CASSAGALGGNQPQHF.

J is TRBJ2-7 and V is TRBV18; 11 positions agree with TRBD2. This CDR3 comprises 14 residues. Germline V lookup: CDR1 KGHSH, CDR2 LQKENI. With V trimmed by 3 bases and J by 6 bases, 4 bases remained unmatched. This CDR3 reads CASSPNGLAGEQYF. CDR3 nucleotides: TGTGCCAGCTCACCGAACGGACTAGCGGGCGAGCAGTACTTC.

The chain uses TRBV25-1 and TRBJ2-7; 10 nucleotides match TRBD1. V lost 4 bases and J lost 5; bases outside the gene matches: 11. In germline, CDR1 is MGHDK, CDR2 SYGVNS. This CDR3 comprises 16 residues. CDR3 sequence (DNA): TGTGCCAGCAGTGTTCGGACAGGGGGGACGATCCACGAGCAGTACTTC. It is translated as CASSVRTGGTIHEQYF.

The gene calls are TRBV6-4 and TRBJ1-2; D is uncertain. This CDR3 is built from 12 residues. Germline V CDR1 and CDR2: MRHNA, SNTAGT. Trimming took off 0 bases at V and 5 bases at J, with 4 bases between the two ends. The CDR3 reads CASSDSGYGYTF. The CDR3 DNA reads TGTGCCAGCAGTGACTCAGGGTATGGCTACACCTTC.

The V call is TRBV2, the J call TRBJ2-7, with D tentatively TRBD1 (5 bases). Trimming cost V 3 bases and J 3 bases, with 12 bases left between them. Germline CDR1 reads SNHLY; CDR2 reads FYNNEI. CDR3 length: 14 amino acids. CDR3 sequence reads: CASSDPKGRYEQYF. The CDR3 coding sequence is TGTGCCAGCAGTGATCCTAAGGGGCGCTACGAGCAGTACTTC.

The V and J genes are TRBV29-1 and TRBJ2-2, with 7 bases identical to TRBD2. CDR1 SQVTM and CDR2 ANQGSEA come from the germline V gene. V shed 6 bases, J shed 7 bases, and the junction held 14 bases outside the gene matches. CDR3 length equals 15 residues. CDR3 amino acids: CSVSSGPWGGGELFF. The CDR3 nucleotides are TGCAGCGTATCTAGCGGCCCCTGGGGGGGCGGGGAGCTGTTTTTT.

The rearrangement joins TRBV4-1 to TRBJ2-7; 10 nucleotides match TRBD2. With V trimmed by 4 bases and J by 4 bases, 1 base remained unmatched. The CDR3 length is 13 residues. Germline CDR1 MGHRA, CDR2 YSYEKL. The chain's CDR3 is CASSLAGGYEQYF. The DNA for the CDR3 is TGCGCCAGCAGCCTAGCGGGAGGTTACGAGCAGTACTTC.

The V gene is TRBV6-6, the J gene TRBJ1-2; D remains unclear. The germline CDR1 and CDR2 sequences are MNHNY and SVGAGI (reference sequence). Trimming left V 4 bases short and J 0 bases short, with 9 bases between. CDR3 length equals 14 residues. In DNA form, the CDR3 reads TGTGCCAGCAGTTTCCGGGGTACTAACTATGGCTACACCTTC. Translated: CASSFRGTNYGYTF.

The rearrangement joins TRBV7-3 to TRBJ1-1; 12 nucleotides line up with TRBD1. This CDR3 spans 18 amino acids. V lost 1 base to trimming and J lost 0 bases; unmatched junction nucleotides: 6. Per germline, CDR1 SGHTA and CDR2 FQGTGA. This CDR3 is CASSLRAGTGGLNTEAFF. The DNA for the CDR3 is TGTGCCAGCAGCTTAAGGGCGGGGACAGGGGGCCTGAACACTGAAGCTTTCTTT. The variable domain in full, with the rest retrieved from reference TRBV7-3 and TRBJ1-1, is GAGVSQTPSNKVTEKGKYVELRCDPISGHTALYWYRQSLGQGPEFLIYFQGTGAADDSGLPNDRFFAVRPEGSVSTLKIQRTERGDSAVYLCASSLRAGTGGLNTEAFFGQGTRLTVV.

V is TRBV5-6 and J is TRBJ2-5; 9 nucleotides agree with TRBD2. Trimming took 0 bases from V and 3 from J; bases not matched to a gene: 3. The CDR3 has 15 residues. Germline CDR1 reads SGHDT; CDR2 reads YYEEEE. The CDR3 spells CASSLGPSGKETQYF. As DNA, the CDR3 is TGTGCCAGCAGCTTGGGGCCTAGCGGGAAAGAGACCCAGTACTTC. The full variable domain, rest sourced from reference TRBV5-6 and TRBJ2-5, is DAGVTQSPTHLIKTRGQQVTLRCSPKSGHDTVSWYQQALGQGPQFIFQYYEEEERQRGNFPDRFSGHQFPNYSSELNVNALLLGDSALYLCASSLGPSGKETQYFGPGTRLLVL.

The chain recombines TRBV5-1 with TRBJ2-3; D perhaps matches TRBD2 (6 bases). V lost 4 bases, J lost 1 base, and 13 bases lay in between. Germline CDR1 is SGHRS and CDR2 is YFSETQ. The CDR3 length is 15 residues. The CDR3 region is CASSRDSHGTDTQYF. CDR3 coding DNA: TGCGCCAGCAGCCGGGACTCCCACGGCACAGATACGCAGTATTTT.

This chain connects TRBV5-6 to TRBJ2-1; D gene uncertain. CDR1 is SGHDT and CDR2 is YYEEEE in the germline V gene. The CDR3 sequence is 12 residues long. The germline V and J ends were trimmed by 4 bases and 4 bases, with 6 bases remaining between them. The CDR3 sequence is CASSRVYNEQFF. CDR3 nucleotide sequence: TGTGCCAGCAGCAGGGTTTACAATGAGCAGTTCTTC.

This clone occurred a few times. The V and J genes are TRBV19 and TRBJ1-5; unclear D gene. CDR1 is LNHDA, CDR2 SQIVND, per germline (reference sequence). The CDR3 consists of 12 residues. V was pared by 3 bases and J by 11 bases, with 11 bases between. The chain's CDR3 is CASSMAPGAQHF. The DNA for the CDR3 is TGTGCCAGTAGTATGGCCCCTGGGGCCCAGCATTTT.

The J gene is TRBJ2-3, the V gene TRBV6-5, with D possibly TRBD1 on 5 matching bases. This CDR3 is built from 15 residues. CDR1 and CDR2 from the germline V gene are MNHEY and SVGAGI. V lost 6 bases and J lost 0, with 13 bases in between. CDR3 protein: CASRRRQTSTDTQYF. The CDR3 nucleotides are TGTGCCAGCAGACGACGACAGACTAGCACAGATACGCAGTATTTT.

This clone was seen a single time. The V and J genes are TRBV6-5 and TRBJ2-3; the D gene is possibly TRBD1 (6 bases). The V gene's germline CDR1 is MNHEY and CDR2 SVGAGI. The V gene lost 6 bases and the J gene lost 1 base, with 14 bases spanning the gap. The CDR3 loop spans 15 amino acids. DNA for the CDR3: TGTGCCAGCAGCATCCCGGACAGAGGCACAGATACGCAGTATTTT. This translates into CASSIPDRGTDTQYF.

The chain joins TRBV5-5 to TRBJ1-2; 8 bases are a match to TRBD1. The ends lost 5 bases at V and 0 bases at J; junction bases unmatched: 15. Germline assignment: CDR1 SGHKS and CDR2 YYEKEE (reference sequence). CDR3 length equals 18 residues. The CDR3 coding sequence is TGTGCCAGCAGACTATTCCAGGGGGCGAAGCGGGCTAACTATGGCTACACCTTC. Its protein is CASRLFQGAKRANYGYTF.

This chain links TRBV5-4 with TRBJ2-1; 8 bases are shared with TRBD2. In germline, CDR1 is SGHNT, CDR2 YYREEE (reference sequence). This CDR3 contains 15 residues. Trimming at V came to 4 bases and at J to 6 bases, leaving 9 bases not matched to a gene. The CDR3 is CASSVTGGPANEQFF. The CDR3 DNA is TGTGCCAGCAGCGTAACGGGAGGGCCGGCCAATGAGCAGTTCTTC.

J is TRBJ2-7 and V is TRBV29-1; no definite D call. Germline CDR1 SQVTM, CDR2 ANQGSEA. There are 12 residues in the CDR3. V lost 3 bases and J 3 bases, leaving 9 bases between the germline ends. This chain's CDR3 is CSVETTDYEQYF. Written as DNA, the CDR3 is TGCAGCGTTGAGACCACCGACTACGAGCAGTACTTC.

This chain joins TRBV30 and TRBJ1-1, with D perhaps matching TRBD1 (5 bases). The germline V gene has CDR1 GTSNPN and CDR2 SVGIG (reference sequence). Trimming removed 0 bases at V and 0 bases at J, with 5 bases between. CDR3 length: 13 amino acids. The CDR3 region is CAWSVGVNTEAFF. In DNA, the CDR3 is TGTGCCTGGAGTGTAGGGGTGAACACTGAAGCTTTCTTT.

This chain connects TRBV9 to TRBJ1-4, with 8 bases lining up with TRBD1. Losses at the gene ends were 2 bases for V and 8 bases for J; bases not matched to a gene: 5. Germline CDR1 SGDLS, CDR2 YYNGEE. There are 14 residues in the CDR3. This CDR3 is CASSVQGASEKLFF. The CDR3 DNA reads TGTGCCAGCAGCGTCCAGGGGGCGTCGGAAAAACTGTTTTTT. Full variable domain (missing parts from reference TRBV9 and TRBJ1-4): DSGVTQTPKHLITATGQRVTLRCSPRSGDLSVYWYQQSLDQGLQFLIQYYNGEERAKGNILERFSAQQFPDLHSELNLSSLELGDSALYFCASSVQGASEKLFFGSGTQLSVL.

The chain has TRBV6-1 and TRBJ2-7; D remains ambiguous. The CDR3 consists of 14 residues. The germline V and J ends were trimmed by 0 bases and 0 bases, with 6 bases remaining between them. Germline V gene data show CDR1 as MNHNS and CDR2 as SASEGT. The CDR3 reads CASSEASNSYEQYF. The CDR3 nucleotides read TGTGCCAGCAGTGAAGCAAGCAACTCCTACGAGCAGTACTTC.